The 5 T cell receptor beta chains reported below all come from one sample, sequenced in a study of cytomegalovirus exposure and HLA in healthy donors. The PCR had 60 Vbeta and 13 Jbeta primers. Sequencing was performed with immunoSEQ multiplex PCR; in TCRdb, only in-frame clones are kept and a portion is missing. The repertoire holds around 270,000 clones, over 70% seen once, with about 0.29% in the top ten. The specimen sequenced was PBMCs. Receptor source: a girl aged 2-10 years in good health and CMV-seronegative.

The rearrangement joins TRBV4-1 to TRBJ2-4; 10 bases align to TRBD2. The CDR3 covers 22 residues. Trimming at V came to 2 bases and at J to 0 bases, leaving 19 bases not matched to a gene. Germline V gives CDR1 MGHRA, CDR2 YSYEKL. For the CDR3, the DNA is TGCGCCAGCAGCCAACCCCAAGAGCGGGGGGGGGCTATCACCGTAGCCAAAAACATTCAGTACTTC. This gives the protein CASSQPQERGGAITVAKNIQYF.

The V call is TRBV29-1, the J call TRBJ2-5, with D tentatively TRBD1 (5 bases). Germline V gene sequence: CDR1 SQVTM, CDR2 ANQGSEA. The germline V and J ends were trimmed by 4 bases and 11 bases, with 32 bases remaining between them. The CDR3 is made up of 17 amino acids. Here the CDR3 reads CSVVWTPGRVWGYEQYF. CDR3 in DNA: TGCAGCGTTGTGTGGACCCCTGGCAGGGTATGGGGCTATGAGCAGTACTTC.

The chain is built from TRBV7-9 and TRBJ1-4, with D perhaps TRBD1 (6 bases). The CDR3 consists of 15 residues. Germline loops: CDR1 SEHNR, CDR2 FQNEAQ (reference sequence). V was pared by 1 base and J by 4 bases, with 10 bases between. Here the CDR3 DNA reads TGTGCCAGCAGCTTAGAATGGACAGTTAATGAAAAACTGTTTTTT. This codes for CASSLEWTVNEKLFF.

This clone was seen only a few times. V is TRBV9 and J is TRBJ1-2; D might be TRBD1 (6 bases). There are 12 residues in the CDR3. Germline V lookup: CDR1 SGDLS, CDR2 YYNGEE. Trimming took 3 bases from V and 6 from J, leaving 9 bases between them. CDR3 in amino acids: CASSDRTDGYTF. Here the CDR3 DNA reads TGTGCCAGCAGCGACCGGACAGATGGCTACACCTTC.

This chain links TRBV9 with TRBJ2-5; TRBD2 agrees at 8 bases. Gene TRBJ2-7 matches the end of the DNA better, so the J call may be wrong. Germline loops: CDR1 SGDLS, CDR2 YYNGEE. The CDR3 spans 15 residues. The CDR3 nucleotides are TGTGCCAGCAGCGTAGATGGACTAGCTTCCTACGAGCAGTACTTC. This codes for CASSVDGLASYEQYF.